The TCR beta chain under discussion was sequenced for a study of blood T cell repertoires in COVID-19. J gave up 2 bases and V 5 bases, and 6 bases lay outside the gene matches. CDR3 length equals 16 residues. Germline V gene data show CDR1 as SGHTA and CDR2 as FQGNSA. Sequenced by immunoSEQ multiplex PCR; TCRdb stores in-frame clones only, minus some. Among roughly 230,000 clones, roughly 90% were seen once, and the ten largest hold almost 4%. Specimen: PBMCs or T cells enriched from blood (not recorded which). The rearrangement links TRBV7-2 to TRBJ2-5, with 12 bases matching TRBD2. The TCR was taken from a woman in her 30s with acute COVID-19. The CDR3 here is CASSLGTSGGQETQYF. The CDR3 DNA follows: TGTGCCAGCAGCCTAGGTACTAGCGGGGGGCAAGAGACCCAGTACTTC.